This T cell receptor beta chain comes out of a study of beta chain features in type 1 diabetes. Germline V gene sequence: CDR1 SGHVS, CDR2 FQNEAQ. CDR3 length: 13 residues. V dropped 0 bases and J dropped 4 bases, with 4 bases sitting between them. Sorting with CD45RO/CCR7/CD25/CD127/CD95/CD27 yielded naive, central memory, regulatory and stem-like memory CD4+ cells. Points on this clone: Its matching antigen is unknown.

Overall study results and limits: Among all four CD4+ subsets, Type 1 diabetes patients had TCRB CDR3s that were moderately but significantly shorter.

TCRB transcripts that were expressed got sequenced, as all of the isolated RNA had been reverse transcribed. TCRdb's table, derived via immunoSEQ multiplex PCR, lists solely in-frame clones and lacks some. The data hold fewer than 110,000 clones, with about 26% observed a single time. The receptor was isolated from a woman in her late teens or twenties with type 1 diabetes. V and J are TRBV7-8 and TRBJ2-1; no clear D gene. Sequenced: central memory CD4+ T cells from blood. CDR3 region: CASSLASYNEQFF. CDR3 DNA: TGTGCCAGCAGCTTAGCGTCGTACAATGAGCAGTTCTTC.